These 10 T cell receptor beta chains share one sample of origin, sequenced in a study of OX40 agonist ivuxolimab in advanced cancers. The repertoire was sequenced with immunoSEQ multiplex PCR; TCRdb's copy has only in-frame clones and lacks some. The table records about 29,000 clones, around 86% of them present only once. The source material was CD4+ or CD8+ T cells sorted from blood, sampled in a trial of the OX40 agonist ivuxolimab. Source of these receptors: an adult with an advanced solid tumor such as melanoma, head and neck, liver or kidney cancer.

This sequence joins TRBV5-5 and TRBJ1-1; 9 nucleotides line up with TRBD1. The CDR3 consists of 16 residues. Germline V gene data show CDR1 as SGHKS and CDR2 as YYEKEE (reference sequence). V lost 3 bases, J lost 4 bases, and 10 bases stayed unmatched. CDR3 coding DNA: TGTGCCAGCAGCTCCCCTGAGGGACAGGGTGGCACTGAAGCTTTCTTT. Its protein is CASSSPEGQGGTEAFF.

The chain combines TRBV7-2 with TRBJ1-4; a weak D match, TRBD1 (6 bases). CDR1 and CDR2 from the germline V gene are SGHTA and FQGNSA. The CDR3 is 15 residues long. Trimming shortened V by 1 base and J by 8 bases, and 14 bases separated the two germline ends. The CDR3 DNA sequence: TGTGCCAGCAGCTTAGGAGGGGGGCTGTTCGAAAAACTGTTTTTT. It translates to CASSLGGGLFEKLFF.

The chain carries TRBV11-2 and TRBJ1-2; TRBD1 might be the D (5 bases). This CDR3 contains 12 residues. The V gene's germline CDR1 is SGHAT and CDR2 FQNNGV. Trimming stripped 1 base from V and 7 bases from J, with 7 bases between. The CDR3 DNA is TGTGCCAGCAGCTTAGGGGGGGGTGGCTACACCTTC. Translated, it gives CASSLGGGGYTF.

V is TRBV19 and J is TRBJ2-2; D may be TRBD1 (5 bases). The germline V gene encodes CDR1 LNHDA and CDR2 SQIVND (reference sequence). This CDR3 contains 14 residues. The ends were cut back, 3 bases at V and 1 base at J, with 6 bases in the middle. CDR3 protein: CASSIGQNTGELFF. DNA of the CDR3: TGTGCCAGTAGTATTGGACAGAACACCGGGGAGCTGTTTTTT. Looking up the rest from reference TRBV19 and TRBJ2-2 gives the full variable domain: DGGITQSPKYLFRKEGQNVTLSCEQNLNHDAMYWYRQDPGQGLRLIYYSQIVNDFQKGDIAEGYSVSREKKESFPLTVTSAQKNPTAFYLCASSIGQNTGELFFGEGSRLTVL.

This clone is large (0.1 to 1%) in the sample. This rearrangement joins TRBV29-1 to TRBJ2-7, with D possibly being TRBD1 (5 bases). CDR1 and CDR2 from the germline V gene are SQVTM and ANQGSEA. The V end lost 4 bases, the J end lost 2 bases, and 12 bases lay between the germline ends. The CDR3 sequence is 13 residues long. Here the CDR3 DNA reads TGCAGCGTTGTAAAGGGGAACACCTACGAGCAGTACTTC. Encoded protein: CSVVKGNTYEQYF.

This clone was counted a single time. V is TRBV5-1 and J is TRBJ1-2, with 7 positions matching TRBD1. Germline CDR1 SGHRS, CDR2 YFSETQ. This CDR3 comprises 14 residues. Trimming cost V 4 bases and J 8 bases; bases outside gene matches: 11. The CDR3 region is CASSKTRQGVGYTF. As DNA, the CDR3 is TGCGCCAGCAGCAAGACAAGACAGGGTGTCGGCTACACCTTC.

This chain links TRBV6-1 with TRBJ1-1; D may be TRBD1 (6 bases). Trimming stripped 8 bases from V and 1 base from J, with 14 bases between. The CDR3 totals 14 residues. CDR1 MNHNS and CDR2 SASEGT come from the germline V gene. In DNA, the CDR3 is TGTGCCAGCCTCTTCCAGGGGAGGAACACTGAAGCTTTCTTT. It encodes CASLFQGRNTEAFF.

CDR3 bases: TGTGCCAGCAGTCCATCGACAGGGGCGAGCTATGGCTACACCTTC. Translated: CASSPSTGASYGYTF. The chain joins TRBV6-1 to TRBJ1-2; 8 positions agree with TRBD1. Germline lookup yields CDR1 MNHNS and CDR2 SASEGT. V was pared by 5 bases and J by 4 bases, with 9 bases of the junction left unmatched. CDR3 size: 15 residues.

This clone was seen a handful of times. This chain joins TRBV9 and TRBJ2-1; D gene unclear. Between the trimmed V and J ends, which lost 5 bases and 0 bases, there was a span of 15 bases. The CDR3 is 16 amino acids. CDR1 is SGDLS, CDR2 YYNGEE, per germline. The CDR3 region is CASSGDGRSSYNEQFF. For the CDR3, the DNA is TGTGCCAGCAGTGGAGACGGTAGGAGCTCCTACAATGAGCAGTTCTTC.

CDR3 amino acids: CASSYYGFTDTQYF. CDR3 nucleotides: TGTGCCAGCAGTTACTACGGTTTCACAGATACGCAGTATTTT. This rearrangement joins TRBV6-5 to TRBJ2-3; D ambiguous. The V gene lost 1 base and the J gene lost 2 bases, with 7 bases spanning the gap. The CDR3 length is 14 residues. Germline V gene lookup returns CDR1 MNHEY and CDR2 SVGAGI.